This is a list of T cell receptor beta chains from one sample in a study of blood T cell repertoires in COVID-19. Using immunoSEQ multiplex PCR, the repertoire was profiled, and TCRdb retains in-frame clones only, with some absent. The sample yields approximately 140,000 clones, more than 75% seen once. The source material was peripheral blood. The receptor source for this set is an elderly man with acute or convalescent COVID-19. Both conserved end residues are part of each CDR3. The D gene is left open where the match is weak. Not every row has a clone size; where given, it reads once, few, many or a size class.

J: TRBJ2-7
size: few
V: TRBV4-3
D: TRBD1
DNA: TGCGCCAGCAGCCACCGGACAGGTTCCTACGAGCAGTACTTC
CDR3: CASSHRTGSYEQYF

J: TRBJ1-2
size: -
V: TRBV6-5
D: -
DNA: TGTGCCAGCACCCCGGGGTCTAACTATGGCTACACCTTC
CDR3: CASTPGSNYGYTF

J: TRBJ1-1
size: -
V: TRBV7-9
D: TRBD1
DNA: TGTGCCAGCAGCTTAGCGCAAAAGGGGGCGAACACTGAAGCTTTCTTT
CDR3: CASSLAQKGANTEAFF

J: TRBJ1-1
size: -
V: TRBV18
D: -
DNA: TGTGCCAGCTCCCTAAGTTCGCCCAAGAACACTGAAGCTTTCTTT
CDR3: CASSLSSPKNTEAFF

J: TRBJ1-2
size: few
V: TRBV6-5
D: -
DNA: TGTGCCAGCAGGGGACAAGTCTATGGCTACACCTTC
CDR3: CASRGQVYGYTF

J: TRBJ2-4
size: -
V: TRBV6-2/TRBV6-3
D: TRBD1
DNA: TGTGCCAGCAGCTTCAGGGGGCGTGGGGAAAACATTCAGTACTTC
CDR3: CASSFRGRGENIQYF

J: TRBJ1-1
size: -
V: TRBV28
D: -
DNA: TGTGCCAGCAGTTTACCCGGACAAGAAGCTTTCTTT
CDR3: CASSLPGQEAFF

J: TRBJ1-1
size: -
V: TRBV5-1
D: TRBD1
DNA: TGCGCCACCTCCACAGGGGAAACTGAAGCTTTCTTT
CDR3: CATSTGETEAFF

J: TRBJ2-2
size: -
V: TRBV27
D: TRBD1
DNA: TGTGCCAGCAGTTTAGACAGGGGGTACGCGAACACCGGGGAGCTGTTTTTT
CDR3: CASSLDRGYANTGELFF

J: TRBJ1-1
size: -
V: TRBV6-5
D: -
DNA: TGTGCCGTGGGGAGCATGAACACTGAAGCTTTCTTT
CDR3: CAVGSMNTEAFF

J: TRBJ2-7
size: -
V: TRBV10-2
D: TRBD2
DNA: TGCGCCAGCATGCTAGCGGGGGCCTACGAGCAGTACTTC
CDR3: CASMLAGAYEQYF

J: TRBJ2-2
size: -
V: TRBV7-3
D: TRBD2
DNA: TGTGCCAGCAGCCCACTAGCGGGGGGAATCGGGGAGCTGTTTTTT
CDR3: CASSPLAGGIGELFF

J: TRBJ2-6
size: -
V: TRBV19
D: -
DNA: TGTGCCAGTACCACCAGGGGGGCTGGGGCCAACGTCCTGACTTTC
CDR3: CASTTRGAGANVLTF

J: TRBJ1-1
size: many
V: TRBV7-3
D: TRBD1
DNA: TGTGCCAGCAGCTCCACAGGGGGCGCTGGGGCTGAAGCTTTCTTT
CDR3: CASSSTGGAGAEAFF

J: TRBJ1-2
size: -
V: TRBV19
D: -
DNA: TGTGCCAGTAGTATACAGCTACTACATGGCTACACCTTC
CDR3: CASSIQLLHGYTF

J: TRBJ1-3
size: -
V: TRBV18
D: TRBD1
DNA: TGTGCCAGCTCACCAGGACAGGGGTTGGACACCATATATTTT
CDR3: CASSPGQGLDTIYF

J: TRBJ2-1
size: -
V: TRBV5-1
D: TRBD1
DNA: TGCGCCAGCAGCCAGGGGACAGCTTACAATGAGCAGTTCTTC
CDR3: CASSQGTAYNEQFF

J: TRBJ2-3
size: -
V: TRBV7-9
D: -
DNA: TGTGCCAGCGCGGCCACAGATACGCAGTATTTT
CDR3: CASAATDTQYF

J: TRBJ2-3
size: once
V: TRBV30
D: TRBD2
DNA: TGTGCCTGGAGTCGGGCTAGCGGGGGCACAGATACGCAGTATTTT
CDR3: CAWSRASGGTDTQYF

J: TRBJ1-1
size: once
V: TRBV6-2/TRBV6-3
D: -
DNA: TGTGCCAGCAGTTACTCGATTTACGGGACTGAAGCTTTCTTT
CDR3: CASSYSIYGTEAFF

J: TRBJ1-4
size: -
V: TRBV3-1/TRBV3-2
D: -
DNA: TGTGCCAGCAGCCAAGTAGGGCCTTCAGCGGTTGAAAAACTGTTTTTT
CDR3: CASSQVGPSAVEKLFF

J: TRBJ2-7
size: many
V: TRBV5-4
D: TRBD1
DNA: TGTGCCAGCAGCTCAGGGACAGGGGGCTACGAGCAGTACTTC
CDR3: CASSSGTGGYEQYF

J: TRBJ2-6
size: -
V: TRBV13
D: -
DNA: TGTGCCAGCAGCCTACAGGGTTATACCAACGTCCTGACTTTC
CDR3: CASSLQGYTNVLTF

J: TRBJ1-6
size: -
V: TRBV7-6
D: TRBD1
DNA: TGTGCCAGCAGCTTACGGGCAGGGGGCAACTATAATTCACCCCTCCACTTT
CDR3: CASSLRAGGNYNSPLHF

J: TRBJ2-7
size: once
V: TRBV7-2
D: -
DNA: TGTGCCAGCAGCCCCAGAGAGGCAGGGACCTACGAGCAGTACTTC
CDR3: CASSPREAGTYEQYF

J: TRBJ1-2
size: -
V: TRBV5-6
D: TRBD1
DNA: TGTGCCAGCAGCTTGGCACAGGGGAGGAATGGCTACACCTTC
CDR3: CASSLAQGRNGYTF

J: TRBJ1-6
size: once
V: TRBV7-6
D: TRBD1
DNA: TGTGCCAGCAGCTTAGTAGGATTGGGACAGGGTGATTCACCCCTCCACTTT
CDR3: CASSLVGLGQGDSPLHF

J: TRBJ2-1
size: -
V: TRBV24-1
D: -
DNA: TGTGCCACCAGTGGGTCCAGTGTCGAGCAGTTCTTC
CDR3: CATSGSSVEQFF

J: TRBJ1-5
size: once
V: TRBV4-3
D: TRBD1
DNA: TGCGCCAGCAGCCAAGATATAGGACAGGGGGGTCAGCCCCAGCATTTT
CDR3: CASSQDIGQGGQPQHF

J: TRBJ2-6
size: -
V: TRBV29-1
D: TRBD2
DNA: TGCAGCGTGCGGGAGGGAGGGGCCAACGTCCTGACTTTC
CDR3: CSVREGGANVLTF

J: TRBJ2-2
size: -
V: TRBV2
D: -
DNA: TGTGCCAGCAGAGAAGACAGGCACAACACCGGGGAGCTGTTTTTT
CDR3: CASREDRHNTGELFF

J: TRBJ2-3
size: -
V: TRBV9
D: TRBD2
DNA: TGTGCCAGCAGCGCCGGGACTAGCGGGGGGGCGGTAGATACGCAGTATTTT
CDR3: CASSAGTSGGAVDTQYF

J: TRBJ1-5
size: many
V: TRBV5-8
D: -
DNA: TGTGCCAGCAACCCAGAGGCAGGGGCGGTTCAGCCCCAGCATTTT
CDR3: CASNPEAGAVQPQHF

J: TRBJ2-5
size: -
V: TRBV6-5
D: -
DNA: TGTGCCAGCAGACCCGGGACATACCAAGAGACCCAGTACTTC
CDR3: CASRPGTYQETQYF

J: TRBJ2-6
size: -
V: TRBV27
D: -
DNA: TGTGCCAGCAGCCAGTCTGGGGCCAACGTCCTGACTTTC
CDR3: CASSQSGANVLTF

J: TRBJ1-5
size: -
V: TRBV7-8
D: -
DNA: TGTGCCAGCAGCTTGGGAGGGAATAGCAATCAGCCCCAGCATTTT
CDR3: CASSLGGNSNQPQHF

J: TRBJ2-1
size: -
V: TRBV19
D: -
DNA: TGTGCCAGTAGGAACGGACAGGAGCAGTTCTTC
CDR3: CASRNGQEQFF

J: TRBJ2-2
size: -
V: TRBV14
D: TRBD1
DNA: TGTGCCAGCAGCCAGCGGACAGGGGCGAACACCGGGGAGCTGTTTTTT
CDR3: CASSQRTGANTGELFF

J: TRBJ1-1
size: -
V: TRBV6-2/TRBV6-3
D: -
DNA: TGTGCCAGCAGTTACTCACGGAGGTGGGCTTTCTTT
CDR3: CASSYSRRWAFF

J: TRBJ1-5
size: -
V: TRBV28
D: TRBD1
DNA: TGTGCCAGCAGTGAGACAGGGCTGCCTCAGCCCCAGCATTTT
CDR3: CASSETGLPQPQHF

J: TRBJ2-4
size: -
V: TRBV5-1
D: TRBD1
DNA: TGCGCCAGCAGCTCGCGGACAGGGGCGGGGAACATTCAGTACTTC
CDR3: CASSSRTGAGNIQYF

J: TRBJ1-6
size: -
V: TRBV30
D: TRBD1
DNA: TGTGCCTGGAGTAGACTGGGTACCAGGGGGTTAGCGAGTCCCTATAATTCACCCCTCCACTTT
CDR3: CAWSRLGTRGLASPYNSPLHF